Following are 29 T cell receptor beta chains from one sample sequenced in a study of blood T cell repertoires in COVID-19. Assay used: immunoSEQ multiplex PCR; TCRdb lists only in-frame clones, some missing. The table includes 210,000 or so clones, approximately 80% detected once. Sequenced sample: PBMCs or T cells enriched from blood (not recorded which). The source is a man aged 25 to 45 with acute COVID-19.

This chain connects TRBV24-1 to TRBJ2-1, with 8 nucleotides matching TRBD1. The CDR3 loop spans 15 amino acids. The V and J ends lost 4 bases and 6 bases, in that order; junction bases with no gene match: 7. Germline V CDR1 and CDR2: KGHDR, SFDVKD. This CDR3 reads CATSDPGGDRNEQFF. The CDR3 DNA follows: TGTGCCACCAGTGACCCAGGGGGCGATCGCAATGAGCAGTTCTTC.

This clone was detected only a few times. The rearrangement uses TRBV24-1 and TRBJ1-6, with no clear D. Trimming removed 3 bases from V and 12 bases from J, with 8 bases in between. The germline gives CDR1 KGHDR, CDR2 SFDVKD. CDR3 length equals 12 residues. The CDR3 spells CATSDGLGPLHF. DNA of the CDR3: TGTGCCACCAGTGATGGACTCGGACCCCTCCACTTT.

The CDR3 coding sequence is TGTGCCAGCAGTTATTCAGGGGGTGGGAGCAATCAGCCCCAGCATTTT. Residues: CASSYSGGGSNQPQHF. The J gene is TRBJ1-5, the V gene TRBV6-5, with 7 nucleotides matching TRBD1. Germline V gives CDR1 MNHEY, CDR2 SVGAGI. This CDR3 has 16 residues. Trimming removed 3 bases from V and 1 base from J; junction bases left unmatched: 6.

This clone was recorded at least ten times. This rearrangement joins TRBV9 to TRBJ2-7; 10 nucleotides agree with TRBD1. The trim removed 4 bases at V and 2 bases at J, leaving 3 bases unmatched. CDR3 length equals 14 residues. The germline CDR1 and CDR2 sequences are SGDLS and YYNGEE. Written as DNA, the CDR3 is TGTGCCAGCAGCCCTGGACAGGGGGCCTACGAGCAGTACTTC. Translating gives CASSPGQGAYEQYF.

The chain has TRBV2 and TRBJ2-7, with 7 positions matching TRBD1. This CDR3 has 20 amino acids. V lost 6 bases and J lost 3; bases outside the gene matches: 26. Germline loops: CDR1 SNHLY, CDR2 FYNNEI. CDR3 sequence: CASRSSPGQSSSKGVYEQYF. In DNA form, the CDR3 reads TGTGCCAGCAGGTCATCCCCGGGACAGTCCTCCTCAAAAGGAGTCTACGAGCAGTACTTC.

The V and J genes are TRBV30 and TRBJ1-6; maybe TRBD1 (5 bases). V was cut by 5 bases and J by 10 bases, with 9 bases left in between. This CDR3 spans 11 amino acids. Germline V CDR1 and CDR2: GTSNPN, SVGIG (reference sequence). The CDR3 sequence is CAWGRESPLHF. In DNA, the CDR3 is TGTGCCTGGGGCAGGGAATCACCCCTCCACTTT. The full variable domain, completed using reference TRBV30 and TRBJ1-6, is SQTIHQWPATLVQPVGSPLSLECTVEGTSNPNLYWYRQAAGRGLQLLFYSVGIGQISSEVPQNLSASRPQDRQFILSSKKLLLSDSGFYLCAWGRESPLHFGNGTRLTVT.

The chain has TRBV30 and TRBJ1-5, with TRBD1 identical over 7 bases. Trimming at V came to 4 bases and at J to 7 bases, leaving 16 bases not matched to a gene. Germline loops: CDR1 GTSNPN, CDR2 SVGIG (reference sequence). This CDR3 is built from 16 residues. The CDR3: CAWTPAGTETWQPQHF. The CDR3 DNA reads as TGTGCCTGGACCCCAGCCGGGACAGAAACCTGGCAGCCCCAGCATTTT.

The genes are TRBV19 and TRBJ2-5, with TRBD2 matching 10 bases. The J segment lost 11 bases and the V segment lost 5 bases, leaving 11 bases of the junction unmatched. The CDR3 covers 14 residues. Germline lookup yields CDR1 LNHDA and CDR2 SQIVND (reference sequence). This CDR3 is CASSPSFTSGDQYF. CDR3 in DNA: TGTGCCAGTAGTCCCTCCTTCACTAGCGGGGATCAGTACTTC.

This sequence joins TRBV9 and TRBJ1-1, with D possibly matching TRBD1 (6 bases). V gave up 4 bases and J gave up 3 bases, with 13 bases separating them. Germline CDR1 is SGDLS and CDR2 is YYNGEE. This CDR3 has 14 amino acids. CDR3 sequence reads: CASSLRGSDTEAFF. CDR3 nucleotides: TGTGCCAGCAGCTTGAGGGGGTCAGACACTGAAGCTTTCTTT. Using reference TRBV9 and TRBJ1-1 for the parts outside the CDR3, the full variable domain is DSGVTQTPKHLITATGQRVTLRCSPRSGDLSVYWYQQSLDQGLQFLIQYYNGEERAKGNILERFSAQQFPDLHSELNLSSLELGDSALYFCASSLRGSDTEAFFGQGTRLTVV.

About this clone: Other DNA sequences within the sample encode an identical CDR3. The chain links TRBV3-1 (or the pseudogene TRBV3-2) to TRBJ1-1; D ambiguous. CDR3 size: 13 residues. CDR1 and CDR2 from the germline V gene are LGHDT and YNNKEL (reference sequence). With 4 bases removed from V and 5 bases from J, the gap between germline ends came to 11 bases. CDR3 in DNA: TGTGCCAGCAGCCGGCAAGGAGGAACTGAAGCTTTCTTT. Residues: CASSRQGGTEAFF.

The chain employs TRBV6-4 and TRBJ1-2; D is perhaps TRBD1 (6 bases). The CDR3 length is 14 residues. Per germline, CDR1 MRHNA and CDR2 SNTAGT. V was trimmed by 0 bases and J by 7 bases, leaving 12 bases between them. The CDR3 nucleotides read TGTGCCAGCAGTGACTCTTATAACAGGGCTGGCTACACCTTC. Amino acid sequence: CASSDSYNRAGYTF.

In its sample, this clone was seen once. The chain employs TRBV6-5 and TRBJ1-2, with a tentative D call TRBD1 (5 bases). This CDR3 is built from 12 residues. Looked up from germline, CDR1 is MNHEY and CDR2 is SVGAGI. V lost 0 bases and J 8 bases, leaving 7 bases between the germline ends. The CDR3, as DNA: TGTGCCAGCAGTTACTCCAGGGAAGGCTACACCTTC. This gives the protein CASSYSREGYTF.

CDR3 in DNA: TGTGCCACCAGTGATTCCCAGGGGTTGGGGGTCTGGGAGACCCAGTACTTC. Translation: CATSDSQGLGVWETQYF. The J gene is TRBJ2-5, the V gene TRBV24-1, with D possibly being TRBD1 (6 bases). V was cut by 2 bases and J by 5 bases, with 20 bases left in between. Germline V gene data show CDR1 as KGHDR and CDR2 as SFDVKD. This CDR3 is built from 17 residues.

The CDR3 here is CASSVQGAPWQETQYF. In DNA, the CDR3 is TGTGCCAGCAGCGTTCAGGGGGCCCCGTGGCAAGAGACCCAGTACTTC. This chain links TRBV9 with TRBJ2-5; 8 bases fit TRBD1. CDR1 is SGDLS, CDR2 YYNGEE, per germline. The length of the CDR3 is 16 residues. With 2 bases clipped from V and 2 bases from J, the junction kept 8 bases outside the gene matches.

The CDR3 coding sequence is TGTGCCAGCAGCGTTAGCGGGGGGAAGGCTGGGGCCAACGTCCTGACTTTC. It codes for CASSVSGGKAGANVLTF. The rearrangement joins TRBV9 to TRBJ2-6, with 10 positions matching TRBD2. CDR3 length: 17 amino acids. V lost 2 bases and J lost 2; bases outside the gene matches: 4. CDR1 and CDR2 (germline): SGDLS, YYNGEE. Complete variable domain (other parts from reference TRBV9 and TRBJ2-6): DSGVTQTPKHLITATGQRVTLRCSPRSGDLSVYWYQQSLDQGLQFLIQYYNGEERAKGNILERFSAQQFPDLHSELNLSSLELGDSALYFCASSVSGGKAGANVLTFGAGSRLTVL.

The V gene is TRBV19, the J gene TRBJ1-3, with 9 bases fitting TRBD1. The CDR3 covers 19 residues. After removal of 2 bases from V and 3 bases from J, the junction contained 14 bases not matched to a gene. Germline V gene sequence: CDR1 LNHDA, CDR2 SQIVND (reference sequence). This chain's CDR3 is CASSISSSMDRGNGNTIYF. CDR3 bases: TGTGCCAGTAGTATAAGCTCCTCCATGGACAGGGGAAATGGAAACACCATATATTTT.

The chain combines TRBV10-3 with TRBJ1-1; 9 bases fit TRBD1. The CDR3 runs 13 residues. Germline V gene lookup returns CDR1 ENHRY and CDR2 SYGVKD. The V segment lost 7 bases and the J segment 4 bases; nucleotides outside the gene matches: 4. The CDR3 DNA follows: TGTGCCATCAAGACAGGGGGGAGCACTGAAGCTTTCTTT. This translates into CAIKTGGSTEAFF.

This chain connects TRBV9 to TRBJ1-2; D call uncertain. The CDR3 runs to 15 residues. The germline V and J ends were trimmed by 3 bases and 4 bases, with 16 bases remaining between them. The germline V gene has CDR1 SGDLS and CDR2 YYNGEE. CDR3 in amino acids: CASSAGLTDLYGYTF. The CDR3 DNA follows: TGTGCCAGCAGCGCAGGCCTAACAGACCTCTATGGCTACACCTTC.

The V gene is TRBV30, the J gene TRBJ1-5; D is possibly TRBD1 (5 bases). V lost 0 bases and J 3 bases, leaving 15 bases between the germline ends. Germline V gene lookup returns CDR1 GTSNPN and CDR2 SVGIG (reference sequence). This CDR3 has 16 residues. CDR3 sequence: CAWSVGPGAPNQPQHF. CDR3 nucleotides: TGTGCCTGGAGTGTAGGTCCTGGGGCTCCCAATCAGCCCCAGCATTTT.

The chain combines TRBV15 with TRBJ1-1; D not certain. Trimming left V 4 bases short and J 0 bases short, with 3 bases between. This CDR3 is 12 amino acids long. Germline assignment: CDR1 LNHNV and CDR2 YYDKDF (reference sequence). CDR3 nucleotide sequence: TGTGCCACCAGCATCATGAACACTGAAGCTTTCTTT. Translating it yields CATSIMNTEAFF.

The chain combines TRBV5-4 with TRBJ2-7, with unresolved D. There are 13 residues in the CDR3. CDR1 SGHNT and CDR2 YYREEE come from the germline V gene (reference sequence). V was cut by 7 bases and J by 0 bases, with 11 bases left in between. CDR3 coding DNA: TGTGCCAGCTCACCGACAAGCTCCTACGAGCAGTACTTC. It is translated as CASSPTSSYEQYF.

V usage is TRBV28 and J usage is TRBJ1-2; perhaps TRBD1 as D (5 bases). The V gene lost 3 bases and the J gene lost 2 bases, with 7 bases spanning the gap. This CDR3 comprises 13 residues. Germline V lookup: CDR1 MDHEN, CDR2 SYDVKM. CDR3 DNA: TGTGCCAGCAGTTTTACAGGAAACTATGGCTACACCTTC. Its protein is CASSFTGNYGYTF.

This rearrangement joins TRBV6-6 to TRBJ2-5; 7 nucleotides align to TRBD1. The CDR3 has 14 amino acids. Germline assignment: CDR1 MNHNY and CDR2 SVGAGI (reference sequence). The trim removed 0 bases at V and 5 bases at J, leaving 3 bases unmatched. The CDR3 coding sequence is TGTGCCAGCAGTTACTCCTCGGACAGGGAGACCCAGTACTTC. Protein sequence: CASSYSSDRETQYF.

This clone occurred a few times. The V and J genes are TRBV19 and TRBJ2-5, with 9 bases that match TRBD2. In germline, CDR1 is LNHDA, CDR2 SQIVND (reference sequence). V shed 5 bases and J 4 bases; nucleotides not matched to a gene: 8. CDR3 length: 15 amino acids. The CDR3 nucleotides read TGTGCCAGTAGTGCCGGGACTAGCAGGGGAGAGACCCAGTACTTC. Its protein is CASSAGTSRGETQYF.

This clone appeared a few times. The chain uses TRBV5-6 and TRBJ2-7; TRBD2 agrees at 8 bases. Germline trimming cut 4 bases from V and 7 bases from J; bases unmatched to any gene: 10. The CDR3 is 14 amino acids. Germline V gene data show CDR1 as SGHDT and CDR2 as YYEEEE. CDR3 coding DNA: TGTGCCAGCAGCGGAGCGGGGGCAATGGGGGAGCAGTACTTC. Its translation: CASSGAGAMGEQYF.

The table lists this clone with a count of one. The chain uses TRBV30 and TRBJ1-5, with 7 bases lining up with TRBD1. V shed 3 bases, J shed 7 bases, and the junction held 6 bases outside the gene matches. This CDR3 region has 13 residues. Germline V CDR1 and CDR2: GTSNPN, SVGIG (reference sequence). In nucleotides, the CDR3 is TGTGCCTGGAGCACAGGGGTGAGCCAGCCCCAGCATTTT. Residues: CAWSTGVSQPQHF.

The CDR3 DNA follows: TGCGCCAGCTTCCCCGGGGGGGGAATTTGGGGCTACACCTTC. Residues: CASFPGGGIWGYTF. The V and J genes are TRBV10-2 and TRBJ1-2; weak D call: TRBD1 (5 bases). This CDR3 has 14 residues. Germline values: CDR1 WSHSY, CDR2 SAAADI. Trimming took 8 bases from V and 8 from J, leaving 21 bases between them.

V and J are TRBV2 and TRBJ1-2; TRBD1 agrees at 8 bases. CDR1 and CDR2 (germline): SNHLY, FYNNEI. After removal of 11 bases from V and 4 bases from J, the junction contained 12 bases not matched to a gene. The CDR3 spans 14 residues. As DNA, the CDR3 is TGTGCCGCCCAATTGGGACAGGCGTCCTATGGCTACACCTTC. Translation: CAAQLGQASYGYTF.

The CDR3 coding sequence is TGTGCCAGCAGGAGAGGGATTGGCTACGAGCAGTACTTC. Protein: CASRRGIGYEQYF. The rearrangement uses TRBV5-4 and TRBJ2-7; a possible D gene is TRBD2 (5 bases). CDR1 is SGHNT, CDR2 YYREEE, per germline (reference sequence). Trimming stripped 5 bases from V and 3 bases from J, with 12 bases between. The CDR3 consists of 13 residues.